This TCR beta chain was captured in a study of Ad26.COV2.S vaccination and SARS-CoV-2 variants (dated by TCRdb to about 2021). As for the study more broadly: Vaccine-arm donors came from COV1001, a multicentre, randomized, double-blind, placebo-controlled phase I-IIa trial of Ad26.COV2.S in healthy adults. Ad26.COV2.S was administered intramuscularly at a dose of 5x10^10 or 1x10^11 viral particles, either as one shot or as two shots given 56 days apart. TCRbeta repertoire sequencing was used to assess the specificity and breadth of SARS-CoV-2-reactive T cell receptors after Ad26.COV2.S vaccination. The TCR-sequenced set comprised around 32 samples: around 20 Ad26.COV2.S vaccine recipients, 5 placebo recipients and 8 SARS-CoV-2 convalescent individuals. Participants in the trial were split at random into five groups of five each, receiving low-dose or high-dose Ad26.COV2.S once or twice, or else placebo on both occasions. Blinding of investigators to trial group allocation was maintained during experiments and outcome assessment.

The CDR3 holds 15 amino acids from the cysteine to the phenylalanine. Just the 45-base CDR3 DNA is kept, in frame starting at base 1. CDR1 is given as SGDLS and CDR2 as YYNGEE, both from the germline V gene. The germline ends are 9 bases apart after V is trimmed by 3 bases and J by 2 bases. Broader findings and caveats from the paper: The study was not powered to compare responses between vaccine doses or regimens. After vaccination, substantial breadth of spike-specific CD8+ and CD4+ T cell responses was reported. Ad26.COV2.S recipients had higher spike-specific TCR breadth than placebo recipients (P = 0.0014). Vaccine and placebo recipients had similar non-spike TCR breadth, a finding consistent with the vaccine containing only spike. It was noted by the authors that total T cell responses may have been underestimated by the TCR breadth and depth analyses.

This clone was found a few times. What antigen it recognizes has not been identified. No base quality information exists; no much larger clone differs at one position. This sample's treatment or condition label indicates: around 19 received Ad26.COV2.S at low or high dose, single or two shots; several received placebo; per-sample allocation not given. Repertoires of vaccine and placebo recipients were sequenced from samples collected on day 63 after the first injection. In Cohort 1b, 25 to 30 adults aged 18-55 years were enrolled at a single site in Boston, USA, between 29 July and 7 August 2020. Ad26.COV2.S consisted of a replication-incompetent adenovirus type 26 vector by which a prefusion-stabilized SARS-CoV-2 spike protein from the original Wuhan strain was expressed. The immunoSEQ Assay was the method used to sequence TCRbeta CDR3 regions. After extraction, genomic DNA underwent amplification by bias-controlled multiplex PCR, followed by high-throughput sequencing. For the original study's pipeline: To quantify the absolute abundance of every unique TCRbeta CDR3 region, sequences were collapsed and filtered. T cell fraction was estimated by normalization of TCRbeta template counts to usable DNA, with usable DNA being measured through amplification of reference genes present in all nucleated cells. Repertoire TCRs were annotated as SARS-CoV-2-specific by exact matching of V gene, CDR3 amino acid sequence and J gene to a known reactive TCR set. MIRA supplied the reference SARS-CoV-2 TCR set, which was filtered for enrichment in COVID-19-positive ImmuneCODE repertoires so that public or cross-reactive TCRs were removed. Using the MIRA antigens, annotated TCRs were further analysed by specific ORF or by position within an ORF. Breadth was defined as the number of annotated unique rearrangements divided by the total number of unique productive rearrangements, and depth was defined as the summed frequency of the annotated unique rearrangements. Group comparisons of TCR breadth used two-sided Wilcoxon rank-sum tests. TCRdb holds this immuneACCESS table with in-frame rearrangements only. Some clones are missing; in checked studies, unresolved V genes explain under half, and the rest has no known cause. That table supplies the V and J calls and clone size; D and trimming were determined from the DNA. This sample is represented by roughly 240,000 clones; 88% of them were singletons. Jointly, the top ten make up over 8.5% of the sample.

The TCR sequence derives from a person aged 18-60 years who received the Ad26.COV2.S COVID-19 vaccine or a placebo. The chain is assembled from TRBV9 and TRBJ2-6; the D match is possibly TRBD1 or TRBD2, with 5 bases aligned in each. Sequenced here: peripheral blood, sampled in a trial of Ad26.COV2.S vaccine versus placebo. DNA sequence: TGTGCCAGCAGCGATGGGGACCCTGGGGCCAACGTCCTGACTTTC. It is translated as CASSDGDPGANVLTF.